This T cell receptor beta chain was found in a study of T cell repertoires in cytomegalovirus infection. Background on the study: Researchers turned to recently identified HLA-C-restricted CMV epitopes as well as well-studied HLA-B-restricted ones. Matching HLA type, along with CMV infection, was indicated by public TCR beta signatures.

Findings of the study overall: CMV carriers having the relevant HLA were flagged by cumulative public TCR beta family frequency. HLA-C-restricted CMV-specific TCR beta clonotypes prevailed in the ex vivo response.

The CDR3 contains 15 residues. From germline, CDR1 is MGHRA and CDR2 YSYEKL. V was pared by 1 base and J by 8 bases, with 14 bases between. Comment on this clonotype: What it binds is not known.

TCRdb itself ran the reads through MiXCR, one entry per CDR3 protein. The data contain roughly 990,000 distinct CDR3 sequences, less than 35% of them singletons. The J gene is TRBJ2-2, the V gene TRBV4-1; no reliable D call. The clonotype comes from a human donor in good health (CMV status not recorded). Some clones in this sample may be carry-over from other donors' samples. The specimen was cultured CD8+ T cells from PBMCs, collected from culture after CMV antigen stimulation. This CDR3 is CASSQGPQSPGELFF. The CDR3 coding sequence is TGCGCCAGCAGCCAAGGACCCCAAAGCCCAGGGGAGCTGTTTTTT.